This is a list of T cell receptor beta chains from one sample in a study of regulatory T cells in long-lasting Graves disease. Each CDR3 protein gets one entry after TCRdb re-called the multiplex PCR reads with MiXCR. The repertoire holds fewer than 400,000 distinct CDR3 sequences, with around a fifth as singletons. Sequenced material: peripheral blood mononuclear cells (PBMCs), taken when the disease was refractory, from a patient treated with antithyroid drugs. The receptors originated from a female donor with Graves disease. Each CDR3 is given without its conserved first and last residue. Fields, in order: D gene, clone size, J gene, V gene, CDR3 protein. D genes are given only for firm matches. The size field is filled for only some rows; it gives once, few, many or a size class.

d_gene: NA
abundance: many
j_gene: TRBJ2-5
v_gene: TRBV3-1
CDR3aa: ASSQPGLGETQY

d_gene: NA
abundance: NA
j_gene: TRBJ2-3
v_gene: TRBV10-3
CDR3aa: AISEGLQSTDTQY

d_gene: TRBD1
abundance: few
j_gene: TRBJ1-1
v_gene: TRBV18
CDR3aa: ASSPRGDTDTEAF

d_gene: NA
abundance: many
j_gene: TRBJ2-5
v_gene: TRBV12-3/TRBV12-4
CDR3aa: ATKVGAQETQY

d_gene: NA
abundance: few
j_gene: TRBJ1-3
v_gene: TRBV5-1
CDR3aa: ASRDAGDTIY

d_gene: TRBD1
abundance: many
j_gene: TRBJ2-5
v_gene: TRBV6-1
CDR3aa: ASIKDRVQETQY

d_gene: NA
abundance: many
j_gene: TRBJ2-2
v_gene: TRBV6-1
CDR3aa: ASTLGAAQGTGELF

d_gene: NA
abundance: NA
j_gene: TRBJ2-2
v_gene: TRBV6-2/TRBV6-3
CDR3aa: ASSYSSPGELF

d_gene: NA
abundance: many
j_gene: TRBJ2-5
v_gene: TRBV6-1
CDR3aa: ASRTGYQETQY

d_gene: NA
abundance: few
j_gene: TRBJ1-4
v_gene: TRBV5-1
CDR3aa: ASSLSGRSEKLF

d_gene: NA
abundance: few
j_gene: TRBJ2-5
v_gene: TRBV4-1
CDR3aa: ASSSQKGGETQY

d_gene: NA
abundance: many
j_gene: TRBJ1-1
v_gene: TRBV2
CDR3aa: ASSEARGRLGAF

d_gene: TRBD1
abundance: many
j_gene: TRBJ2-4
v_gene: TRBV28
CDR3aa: ASSPDRVGQY

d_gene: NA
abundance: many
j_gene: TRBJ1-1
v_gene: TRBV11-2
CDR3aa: ASSTTRSLNTEAF

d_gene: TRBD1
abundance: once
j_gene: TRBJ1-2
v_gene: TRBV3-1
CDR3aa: ASSHHDRGYGYT

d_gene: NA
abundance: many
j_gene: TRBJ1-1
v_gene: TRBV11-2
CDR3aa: ASSLDPNTEAF

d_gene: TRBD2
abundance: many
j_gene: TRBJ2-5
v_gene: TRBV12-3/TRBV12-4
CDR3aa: ASSSGQRGYQETQY

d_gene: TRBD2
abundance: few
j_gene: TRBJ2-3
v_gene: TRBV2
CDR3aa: ASSEMASGRTDTQY

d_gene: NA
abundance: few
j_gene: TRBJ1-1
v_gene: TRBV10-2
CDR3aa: ASTGLMNTEAF

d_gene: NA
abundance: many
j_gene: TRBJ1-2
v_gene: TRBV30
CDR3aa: AWSASGRGVNT

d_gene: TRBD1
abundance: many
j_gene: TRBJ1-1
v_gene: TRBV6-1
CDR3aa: ASSRQGVGTEAF

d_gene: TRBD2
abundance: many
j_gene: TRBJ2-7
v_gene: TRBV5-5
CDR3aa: ASTFWGGSSYEQY

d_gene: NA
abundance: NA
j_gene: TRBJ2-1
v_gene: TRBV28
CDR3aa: ASSLGAQLYNEQF

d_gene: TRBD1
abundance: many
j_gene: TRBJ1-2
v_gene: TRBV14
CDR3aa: ASSPWDRAAGPNYGYT

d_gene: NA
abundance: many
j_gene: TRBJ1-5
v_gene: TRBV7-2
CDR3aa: ASSFSGRNQPQH

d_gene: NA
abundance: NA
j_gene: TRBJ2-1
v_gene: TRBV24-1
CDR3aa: ATSDRLAEQF

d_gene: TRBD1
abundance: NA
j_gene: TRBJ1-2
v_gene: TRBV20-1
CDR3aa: SASRDSGYT